A single sample is the source of the 15 T cell receptor beta chains below, sequenced in a study of breast tumors, draining lymph nodes, adjacent tissues. Axillary draining lymph nodes of breast cancer patients supplied the node samples. Each CDR3 protein gets one entry after TCRdb re-called the multiplex PCR reads with MiXCR. Among about 220,000 distinct CDR3 sequences listed, 34% were seen once. The sample was axillary lymph node tissue. The receptors shown here come from a female donor with breast cancer. Some clones in this sample may be carry-over from other donors' samples.

In its sample, this clonotype was seen many times. V usage is TRBV2 and J usage is TRBJ2-7; 8 bases align to TRBD2. The CDR3 covers 15 residues. Germline V gives CDR1 SNHLY, CDR2 FYNNEI. J lost 0 bases, V lost 5 bases, and 6 bases had no gene match. In DNA form, the CDR3 reads TGTGCCAGCAGTACCTCCGGGACTAGCTCCTACGAGCAGTACTTC. Its translation is CASSTSGTSSYEQYF. The entire variable domain, with the rest obtained from reference TRBV2 and TRBJ2-7, is as follows: EPEVTQTPSHQVTQMGQEVILRCVPISNHLYFYWYRQILGQKVEFLVSFYNNEISEKSEIFDDQFSVERPDGSNFTLKIRSTKLEDSAMYFCASSTSGTSSYEQYFGPGTRLTVT.

This clonotype was recorded a few times. The chain uses TRBV27 and TRBJ2-5; 14 bases are shared with TRBD2. The V and J ends lost 6 bases and 1 base, in that order; junction bases with no gene match: 1. The CDR3 covers 15 residues. The germline V gene has CDR1 MNHEY and CDR2 SMNVEV (reference sequence). This chain's CDR3 is CASRTSGGAQETQYF. The CDR3 DNA reads as TGTGCCAGCAGGACTAGCGGGGGGGCCCAAGAGACCCAGTACTTC.

The chain has TRBV15 and TRBJ2-7; the match to TRBD1 covers 12 bases. This CDR3 is built from 16 residues. The V gene end was trimmed by 1 base and the J gene end by 3 bases; junction bases not matched to a gene: 4. Germline CDR1 is LNHNV and CDR2 is YYDKDF (reference sequence). In DNA, the CDR3 is TGTGCCACCAGCAGAGCGGGGGACAGGGGGCTCTACGAGCAGTACTTC. Its protein is CATSRAGDRGLYEQYF.

This clonotype was picked up many times. The gene calls are TRBV2 and TRBJ2-5; D is perhaps TRBD2 (5 bases). Trimming left V 4 bases short and J 4 bases short, with 7 bases between. CDR3 length: 12 amino acids. CDR1 and CDR2 from the germline V gene are SNHLY and FYNNEI. The CDR3, as DNA: TGTGCCAGCAGTGGAGGGTTAGAGACCCAGTACTTC. It translates to CASSGGLETQYF.

This clonotype was detected many times. The V call is TRBV7-6, the J call TRBJ1-4; 10 bases map to TRBD1. This CDR3 has 18 residues. CDR1 is SGHVS and CDR2 is FNYEAQ in the germline V gene. V trimming: 1 base; J trimming: 6 bases; junction bases outside the gene matches: 11. The CDR3, as DNA: TGTGCCAGCAGCTTAGGACAGGGGGCTTATGGGGTGGATGAAAAACTGTTTTTT. Translation gives CASSLGQGAYGVDEKLFF.

On this clonotype: A much larger clone is a single base away; this may be a read error. This chain uses TRBV12-3 or TRBV12-4 with TRBJ2-3, with D uncertain. Trimming cost V 3 bases and J 0 bases, with 16 bases left between them. The CDR3 runs 17 residues. The CDR3 reads CASSFTGGSTSTDTQYF. The CDR3 region has the DNA TGTGCCAGCAGTTTTACGGGCGGCTCTACTAGCACAGATACGCAGTATTTT.

This clonotype was picked up one time. A much larger clone differs by one base, so this may be a read error. Without the conserved terminal phenylalanine or tryptophan, this CDR3 likely stems from a read error. V usage is TRBV7-9 and J usage is TRBJ2-3; D gene unclear. The V gene lost 1 base and the J gene lost 2 bases, with 7 bases spanning the gap. Germline CDR1 SEHNR, CDR2 FQNEAQ (reference sequence). The CDR3 is 14 amino acids. The CDR3 spells CASSLGWNTDTQYL. The CDR3 region has the DNA TGTGCCAGCAGCTTAGGCTGGAACACAGATACGCAGTATCTT.

The chain carries TRBV28 and TRBJ2-7; perhaps TRBD1 as D (6 bases). Between the trimmed V and J ends, which lost 10 bases and 5 bases, there was a span of 15 bases. This CDR3 contains 12 residues. Germline V gene lookup returns CDR1 MDHEN and CDR2 SYDVKM. This chain's CDR3 is CATQEGVHEQYF. In DNA, the CDR3 is TGTGCCACCCAAGAGGGGGTCCACGAGCAGTACTTC.

The chain has TRBV6-1 and TRBJ2-3; tentative D call: TRBD2 (6 bases). This CDR3 has 12 residues. Germline-derived CDR1 and CDR2 are MNHNS and SASEGT. V was cut by 5 bases and J by 7 bases, with 10 bases left in between. In DNA, the CDR3 is TGTGCCAGCAGTACTAGCAGCTATACGCAGTATTTT. Translation gives CASSTSSYTQYF.

Concerning this clonotype itself: A much larger clone differs by one base, so this may be a read error. V is TRBV6-5 and J is TRBJ2-3, with D perhaps TRBD2 (6 bases). The CDR3 consists of 15 residues. The germline CDR1 and CDR2 sequences are MNHEY and SVGAGI. Trimming took 5 bases from V and 4 from J, leaving 16 bases between them. CDR3 DNA sequence: TGTGCCAGCAGTCACGTCCGGGCTAGCGCAGATACGCAGTATTTT. Translated: CASSHVRASADTQYF.

This clonotype was seen at least ten times. Compared with germline, one end of the junction differs, possibly owing to a read error. This sequence joins TRBV6-6 and TRBJ1-6; no firm D call. In germline, CDR1 is MNHNY, CDR2 SVGAGI (reference sequence). This CDR3 is built from 15 residues. CDR3 protein: CASSHSHATNSPLHF. Written as DNA, the CDR3 is TGTGCCAGCAGTCACTCACATGCGACAAATTCACCCCTCCACTTT.

This clonotype was seen many times. The chain is built from TRBV7-3 and TRBJ2-6; 10 nucleotides match TRBD1. CDR1 is SGHTA and CDR2 is FQGTGA in the germline V gene. Trimming removed 5 bases from V and 1 base from J; junction bases left unmatched: 8. This CDR3 is 18 amino acids long. In DNA, the CDR3 is TGTGCCAGCAGCCCCAGGACAGGGGGGGTGTCTGGGGCCAACGTCCTGACTTTC. Its protein is CASSPRTGGVSGANVLTF.

This chain links TRBV24-1 with TRBJ2-1; 8 bases map to TRBD1. Trimming took 3 bases from V and 0 from J; bases not matched to a gene: 12. The germline V gene has CDR1 KGHDR and CDR2 SFDVKD. CDR3 length: 19 residues. As DNA, the CDR3 is TGTGCCACCAGTGATGCCAGGGGGCTAGCGACTAGCTCCTACAATGAGCAGTTCTTC. Translated, it gives CATSDARGLATSSYNEQFF.

This clonotype was counted many times. This rearrangement joins TRBV6-1 to TRBJ2-3; D is unclear. The V and J ends lost 2 bases and 7 bases respectively, with 13 bases between them. This CDR3 has 14 residues. The germline CDR1 and CDR2 sequences are MNHNS and SASEGT. CDR3 DNA: TGTGCCAGCAGTGAAAATTTAAAGGGAAATACGCAGTATTTT. This codes for CASSENLKGNTQYF.

Remarks on this clonotype: This sequence may be a read error, since a much larger clone differs from it by one base. This is likely a read error, given that the CDR3 carries no conserved phenylalanine or tryptophan at its end. This rearrangement joins TRBV20-1 to TRBJ2-5; D possibly corresponds to TRBD2 (5 bases). Germline loops: CDR1 DFQATT, CDR2 SNEGSKA (reference sequence). CDR3 length: 10 residues. Trimming shortened V by 7 bases and J by 5 bases, and 8 bases separated the two germline ends. The CDR3 DNA is TGCAGTGGCAGAGGGGAGACCCAGTACTCC. Amino acid sequence: CSGRGETQYS.